Sequencing of this T cell receptor (beta chain) was carried out in a study of blood T cell repertoires in COVID-19. Here immunoSEQ multiplex PCR was the method, and the copy in TCRdb shows in-frame clones only, minus some. The sample consists of 70,000 to 90,000 clones, around 89% of them appearing once. Sequenced sample: PBMCs or T cells enriched from blood (not recorded which). This TCR derives from a woman aged 50 to 60 with acute COVID-19.

The CDR3 DNA is TGCGCCAGCAGCTCGGACAGGGCGAACACTGAAGCTTTCTTT. It translates to CASSSDRANTEAFF. The chain combines TRBV4-1 with TRBJ1-1; TRBD1 matches 8 bases. This CDR3 has 14 amino acids. Germline V gene data show CDR1 as MGHRA and CDR2 as YSYEKL. J gave up 1 base and V 5 bases, and 3 bases lay outside the gene matches.